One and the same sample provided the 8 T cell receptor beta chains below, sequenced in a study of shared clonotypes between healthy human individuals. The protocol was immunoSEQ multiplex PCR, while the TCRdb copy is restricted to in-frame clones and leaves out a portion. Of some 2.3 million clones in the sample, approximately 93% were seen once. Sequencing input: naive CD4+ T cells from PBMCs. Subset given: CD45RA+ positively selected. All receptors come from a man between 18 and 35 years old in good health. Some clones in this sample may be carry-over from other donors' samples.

The CDR3 DNA is TGTGCCAGCAGCCCTTATCACTCTGGGGCCAACGTCCTGACTTTC. Its protein product is CASSPYHSGANVLTF. The rearrangement links TRBV9 to TRBJ2-6; no clear D. CDR1 is SGDLS, CDR2 YYNGEE, per germline. V lost 4 bases, J lost 0 bases, and 8 bases lay in between. This CDR3 comprises 15 residues.

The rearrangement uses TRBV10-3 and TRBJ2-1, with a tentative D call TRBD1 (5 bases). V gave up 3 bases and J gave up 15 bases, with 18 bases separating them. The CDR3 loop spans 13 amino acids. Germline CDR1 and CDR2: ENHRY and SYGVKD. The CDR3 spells CAISDSGMPTVFF. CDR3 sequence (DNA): TGTGCCATCAGTGACTCAGGGATGCCCACGGTGTTCTTC.

The CDR3 coding sequence is TGTGCCAGTAGTACCTTCCTAGCGGGAGTGTCCTACAATGAGCAGTTCTTC. It codes for CASSTFLAGVSYNEQFF. The chain links TRBV19 to TRBJ2-1, with 10 bases fitting TRBD2. CDR3 size: 17 residues. Germline lookup yields CDR1 LNHDA and CDR2 SQIVND (reference sequence). V lost 4 bases and J lost 1; bases outside the gene matches: 7.

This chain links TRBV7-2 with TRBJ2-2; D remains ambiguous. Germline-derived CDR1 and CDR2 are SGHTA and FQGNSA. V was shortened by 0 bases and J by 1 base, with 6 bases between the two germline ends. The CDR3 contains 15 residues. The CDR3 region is CASSLARLNTGELFF. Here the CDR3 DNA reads TGTGCCAGCAGCTTAGCCCGCCTGAACACCGGGGAGCTGTTTTTT.

The CDR3 bases are TGTGCCAGCAGGGCTAGCGGGAGCCCAGATACGCAGTATTTT. Amino acids: CASRASGSPDTQYF. The rearrangement uses TRBV7-2 and TRBJ2-3; 10 nucleotides line up with TRBD2. CDR3 length: 14 residues. V dropped 6 bases and J dropped 4; count of bases not matched to a gene: 4. CDR1 is SGHTA, CDR2 FQGNSA, per germline.

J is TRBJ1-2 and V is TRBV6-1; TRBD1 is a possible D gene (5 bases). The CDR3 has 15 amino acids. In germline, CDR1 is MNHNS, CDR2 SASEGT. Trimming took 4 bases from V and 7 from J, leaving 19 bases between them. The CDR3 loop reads CASSAIGAWQGGYTF. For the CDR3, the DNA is TGTGCCAGCAGTGCGATAGGGGCTTGGCAAGGTGGCTACACCTTC.

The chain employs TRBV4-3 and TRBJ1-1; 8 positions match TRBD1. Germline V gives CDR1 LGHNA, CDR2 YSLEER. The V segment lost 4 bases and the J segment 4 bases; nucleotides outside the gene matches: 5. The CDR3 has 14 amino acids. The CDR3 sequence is CASSPRTGFTEAFF. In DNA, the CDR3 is TGCGCCAGCAGCCCGAGGACAGGGTTCACTGAAGCTTTCTTT.

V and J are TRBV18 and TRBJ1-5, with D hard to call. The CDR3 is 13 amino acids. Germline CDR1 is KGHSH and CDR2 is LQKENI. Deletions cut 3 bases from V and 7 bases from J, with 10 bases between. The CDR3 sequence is CASSPGWLQPQHF. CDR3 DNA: TGTGCCAGCTCACCCGGCTGGCTGCAGCCCCAGCATTTT.